Described below is a single T cell receptor (beta chain) sequence and its context. What it recognizes is unknown. This entry belongs to a study of T cell responses to AZD1222 COVID-19 vaccine. Notes on the study in general: Of spike-specific TCRs, nearly half reportedly target regions left unmutated in variants.

Sequencing was performed with immunoSEQ multiplex PCR; in TCRdb, only in-frame clones are kept and a portion is missing. Of tens of thousands of clones listed, 82% were seen once; the top ten hold 5% to 6%. The CDR3 totals 15 residues. V shed 3 bases and J shed 2 bases, with 14 bases lying between them. Germline V gene lookup returns CDR1 DFQATT and CDR2 SNEGSKA (reference sequence). The sequencing here drew on peripheral blood, taken on day 0 of AZD1222 vaccination. The source is an adult in good health. The chain employs TRBV20-1 and TRBJ1-3; possible D gene TRBD1, 5 bases. Here the CDR3 DNA reads TGCAGTGCTAGTGAACCAGGGTTAGCTGGAAACACCATATATTTT. Translating gives CSASEPGLAGNTIYF.